These T cell receptor beta chains were read from a single sample in a study of cytomegalovirus exposure and HLA in healthy donors. Sequencing used immunoSEQ multiplex PCR; TCRdb keeps in-frame clones, though not all of them. The top ten hold roughly 1.5% of the sample, which has about 130,000 clones, 78% seen once. Input material: PBMCs. The receptors originated from a female donor in good health and CMV-seronegative. CDR3s include the opening cysteine and the closing phenylalanine or tryptophan. Fields, in order: CDR3 DNA, CDR3 protein, J gene, clone size, CDR3 length, D gene, V gene. The D gene is left open where the match is weak. Only part of the rows carry a size: once, few, many, or a class if the clone is expanded.

TGTGCCAGTTCAGCGGGAGCCTCCTACAATGAGCAGTTCTTC,CASSAGASYNEQFF,TRBJ2-1,-,14,TRBD2,TRBV19
TGTGCCAGCATTTTCTCTGCGGGGAACACTGAAGCTTTCTTT,CASIFSAGNTEAFF,TRBJ1-1,few,14,-,TRBV6-1
TGTGCCAGCAACCTAGCGGGATTTACCGGGGAGCTGTTTTTT,CASNLAGFTGELFF,TRBJ2-2,-,14,TRBD2,TRBV28
TGTGCCAGCGCACTCCGAGGCTCCTACGAGCAGTACTTC,CASALRGSYEQYF,TRBJ2-7,-,13,-,TRBV28
TGTGCCAGCAGCTTTGGGAGCTATGGCTACACCTTC,CASSFGSYGYTF,TRBJ1-2,-,12,-,TRBV5-6
TGTGCCAGCTCACCCTCGGGACAGGGTAACACTGAAGCTTTCTTT,CASSPSGQGNTEAFF,TRBJ1-1,-,15,TRBD1,TRBV18
TGTGCCAGCAGCCAACGTGACAGGGGGCAGGGCGGGGAGCTGTTTTTT,CASSQRDRGQGGELFF,TRBJ2-2,-,16,TRBD1,TRBV4-2
TGCGCCAGCAGCGGACACGACAGGAACTATGGCTACACCTTC,CASSGHDRNYGYTF,TRBJ1-2,-,14,-,TRBV5-1
TGCGCCAGCAGCTGGGACAGTGCCACTGAAGCTTTCTTT,CASSWDSATEAFF,TRBJ1-1,-,13,TRBD1,TRBV5-1
TGTGCCAGCAGCTCACGGGGGGCTGAAAAACTGTTTTTT,CASSSRGAEKLFF,TRBJ1-4,-,13,-,TRBV13
TGTGCCGGCACTAGCGACTACATCAAAGTCACAGATACGCAGTATTTT,CAGTSDYIKVTDTQYF,TRBJ2-3,-,16,TRBD2,TRBV7-9
TGTGCCAGCAGCCCTAAGACTAGCGGGTTTTACAATGAGCAGTTCTTC,CASSPKTSGFYNEQFF,TRBJ2-1,-,16,TRBD2,TRBV7-3
TGTGCCAGCAGCTTAGCGTATCCGAATCAGCCCCAGCATTTT,CASSLAYPNQPQHF,TRBJ1-5,-,14,-,TRBV7-2
TGTGCCAGCAGTTACTATCCTAGACAGAATGAGCAGTTCTTC,CASSYYPRQNEQFF,TRBJ2-1,-,14,-,TRBV6-6
TGTGCCAGCAGTTTATGGGGACAGGGCAGCACAGATACGCAGTATTTT,CASSLWGQGSTDTQYF,TRBJ2-3,-,16,TRBD1,TRBV27
TGCGCCAGCAGCCTACAGGGGGGGTACGAGCAGTACTTC,CASSLQGGYEQYF,TRBJ2-7,-,13,-,TRBV4-3
TGTGCCAGCAGCTTAAGCGGACTACACGAGCAGTACTTC,CASSLSGLHEQYF,TRBJ2-7,-,13,-,TRBV11-2
TGTGCCAGCTCACCACCCCCCGGATCTAGCTCCTACAATGAGCAGTTCTTC,CASSPPPGSSSYNEQFF,TRBJ2-1,-,17,-,TRBV18
TGTGCCAGCAGTTTATCTACAGGGCCCCAGCATTTT,CASSLSTGPQHF,TRBJ1-5,-,12,-,TRBV28
TGTGCCAGCAGCCCGGGACTATCCTACGAGCAGTACTTC,CASSPGLSYEQYF,TRBJ2-7,-,13,TRBD2,TRBV7-9
TGTGCCAGCAGGGGGGCCCCTAGATACAATGAGCAGTTCTTC,CASRGAPRYNEQFF,TRBJ2-1,-,14,-,TRBV28
TGTGCCAGCAGCTTAGTGCCGGGACAGGGGTATCAGCCCCAGCATTTT,CASSLVPGQGYQPQHF,TRBJ1-5,-,16,TRBD1,TRBV7-2
TGTGCCAGTAGTATAGAAGCCTCACCTAGCTCTGAAGCTTTCTTT,CASSIEASPSSEAFF,TRBJ1-1,-,15,-,TRBV19
TGTGCCAGCAGTAGGACCGGCGGGGGCCTCCGGGAGCAGTTCTTC,CASSRTGGGLREQFF,TRBJ2-1,-,15,-,TRBV6-1
TGTGCCAGTAGTATAGTGCCCCTAAATGAGCAGTTCTTC,CASSIVPLNEQFF,TRBJ2-1,-,13,-,TRBV19
TGTGCCAGCAGAAATACAGGGGCGGGTGAAAAACTGTTTTTT,CASRNTGAGEKLFF,TRBJ1-4,-,14,TRBD1,TRBV6-5
TGTGCCAGCAGCTTTGGGGACAGGGGATACGAGCAGTACTTC,CASSFGDRGYEQYF,TRBJ2-7,-,14,TRBD1,TRBV7-2
TGTGCCAGCAGTGATCCTGGACAGGGGCAGTCGGGTGGCTACACCTTC,CASSDPGQGQSGGYTF,TRBJ1-2,-,16,TRBD1,TRBV25-1
TGTGCCAGCAGCTTTCCCGCTGGCTCCAATGAGCAGTTCTTC,CASSFPAGSNEQFF,TRBJ2-1,-,14,-,TRBV7-6